This is a list of T cell receptor beta chains from one sample in a study of Ad26.COV2.S vaccination and SARS-CoV-2 variants. Clones were sequenced by immunoSEQ multiplex PCR, and TCRdb holds only the in-frame ones, with some missing. The table includes under 95,000 clones, around 82% detected once. The sequencing here drew on peripheral blood, taken after recovery from COVID-19. These receptors all stem from a human donor who had recovered from COVID-19. CDR3s include the opening cysteine and the closing phenylalanine or tryptophan. The D gene is left open where the match is weak. Some rows mark clone size as missing; the rest say once, few, many or name a class of expanded clone.

clone_size	j_call	d_call	v_call	cdr3_aa	cdr3_nt
-	TRBJ2-3	TRBD2	TRBV27	CASSATRLAGRTDTQYF	TGTGCCAGCAGTGCTACTCGACTAGCGGGACGCACAGATACGCAGTATTTT
few	TRBJ1-4	-	TRBV4-3	CASSQDGAGPNEKLFF	TGCGCCAGCAGCCAAGATGGGGCAGGTCCGAATGAAAAACTGTTTTTT
once	TRBJ2-5	-	TRBV27	CASSLSVLDQETQYF	TGTGCCAGCAGTTTATCGGTGCTAGACCAAGAGACCCAGTACTTC
-	TRBJ1-2	-	TRBV7-9	CASSLATTDHGYTF	TGTGCCAGCAGCTTAGCGACTACAGATCATGGCTACACCTTC
-	TRBJ2-1	TRBD2	TRBV27	CASASLILTSGRDNEQFF	TGTGCCAGCGCATCCTTAATCCTGACTAGCGGGAGGGACAATGAGCAGTTCTTC
-	TRBJ1-5	-	TRBV7-6	CASSLGDRNNQPQHF	TGTGCCAGCAGCTTAGGAGACAGAAACAATCAGCCCCAGCATTTT
-	TRBJ2-5	TRBD1	TRBV24-1	CATSPGQEETQYF	TGTGCCACCAGTCCGGGACAGGAAGAGACCCAGTACTTC
few	TRBJ1-1	-	TRBV27	CASSLKWGNTEAFF	TGTGCCAGCAGTTTAAAATGGGGGAACACTGAAGCTTTCTTT
-	TRBJ2-7	TRBD2	TRBV9	CASSVESSGRLYEQYF	TGTGCCAGCAGCGTAGAATCCAGCGGGAGACTCTACGAGCAGTACTTC
-	TRBJ1-5	-	TRBV12-3/TRBV12-4	CASSFGGGQPQHF	TGTGCCAGCAGTTTTGGGGGGGGCCAGCCCCAGCATTTT
-	TRBJ1-1	-	TRBV5-1	CASSLDRWLNTEAFF	TGCGCCAGCAGCTTGGACAGGTGGTTGAACACTGAAGCTTTCTTT
-	TRBJ2-1	-	TRBV5-4	CASSQIRDTSNEQFF	TGTGCCAGCAGCCAAATCCGGGACACTTCCAATGAGCAGTTCTTC
-	TRBJ1-1	-	TRBV9	CASSVDRDLPFTF	TGTGCCAGCAGCGTAGACAGGGACCTCCCCTTCACCTTT
-	TRBJ1-2	-	TRBV28	CASSFKRGYGYTF	TGTGCCAGCAGTTTCAAGCGGGGGTATGGCTACACCTTC
few	TRBJ2-7	TRBD2	TRBV7-6	CASRGSGAYEQYF	TGTGCCAGCAGAGGTAGCGGGGCCTACGAGCAGTACTTC
once	TRBJ1-5	-	TRBV27	CASSLKPSGVSNQPQHF	TGTGCCAGCAGTTTAAAGCCCTCAGGGGTCAGCAATCAGCCCCAGCATTTT
-	TRBJ1-2	-	TRBV4-3	CASSQDAGADYGYTF	TGCGCCAGCAGCCAAGACGCAGGGGCGGACTATGGCTACACCTTC
-	TRBJ2-2	TRBD1	TRBV19	CAAKQGPYTGELFF	TGTGCCGCAAAACAGGGGCCATACACCGGGGAGCTGTTTTTT
-	TRBJ2-2	-	TRBV5-4	CASTNLQVNTGELFF	TGTGCCAGCACCAATTTACAGGTGAACACCGGGGAGCTGTTTTTT
few	TRBJ1-5	-	TRBV19	CASSGGQPQHF	TGTGCCAGTAGTGGCGGCCAGCCCCAGCATTTT
-	TRBJ2-1	TRBD2	TRBV5-4	CASSLGAGERTEQFF	TGTGCCAGCAGCTTGGGGGCGGGAGAAAGAACTGAGCAGTTCTTC
-	TRBJ2-5	-	TRBV7-9	CASSYYQETQYF	TGTGCCAGCAGCTACTACCAAGAGACCCAGTACTTC
-	TRBJ2-1	-	TRBV19	CASSISQASYNEQFF	TGTGCCAGTAGTATAAGTCAGGCCTCCTACAATGAGCAGTTCTTC
-	TRBJ2-3	TRBD2	TRBV7-9	CASNAGTSGIADTQYF	TGTGCCAGCAACGCCGGGACCAGCGGGATAGCAGATACGCAGTATTTT
-	TRBJ1-2	-	TRBV7-2	CASSLGIIAHRGYTF	TGTGCCAGCAGCTTAGGGATTATAGCCCATCGGGGCTACACCTTC
-	TRBJ1-2	-	TRBV2	CASSLKRSNYGYTF	TGTGCCAGCAGTTTGAAAAGATCTAACTATGGCTACACCTTC
-	TRBJ1-2	TRBD1	TRBV9	CASSVGGGNTGVYGYTF	TGTGCCAGCAGCGTAGGGGGAGGAAATACAGGGGTCTATGGCTACACCTTC
-	TRBJ2-7	TRBD1	TRBV5-4	CASSLRPGQGSYEQYF	TGTGCCAGCAGCTTGCGCCCGGGACAGGGTTCCTACGAGCAGTACTTC
once	TRBJ1-2	-	TRBV6-1	CASSEGTYGYTF	TGTGCCAGCAGTGAAGGGACATATGGCTACACCTTC
-	TRBJ2-7	-	TRBV5-1	CASSNGGGTEYF	TGCGCCAGCAGTAATGGAGGAGGGACAGAGTACTTC
-	TRBJ2-1	-	TRBV7-9	CASSRSNTEQFF	TGTGCCAGCAGCCGTAGTAACACTGAGCAGTTCTTC
-	TRBJ2-4	-	TRBV18	CASSLLAEGAKNIQYF	TGTGCCAGCTCACTTTTGGCAGAGGGAGCCAAAAACATTCAGTACTTC
-	TRBJ2-1	-	TRBV27	CASSLRSAGFYNEQFF	TGTGCCAGCAGTTTAAGGTCTGCGGGGTTCTACAATGAGCAGTTCTTC
-	TRBJ1-1	-	TRBV12-5	CASGLVGGDTEAFF	TGTGCTAGTGGTTTGGTAGGAGGAGACACTGAAGCTTTCTTT
once	TRBJ2-7	-	TRBV11-2	CASSNLRGTSTYEQYF	TGTGCCAGCAGCAACCTCAGGGGGACTAGTACCTACGAGCAGTACTTC
-	TRBJ2-3	TRBD1	TRBV10-3	CAISDRDRGPTDTQYF	TGTGCCATCAGTGACAGGGACAGGGGGCCAACAGATACGCAGTATTTT
-	TRBJ2-4	-	TRBV16	CASSQSGPGDIQYF	TGTGCCAGCAGCCAATCGGGGCCAGGGGACATTCAGTACTTC
-	TRBJ2-5	-	TRBV7-2	CASSSIETQYF	TGTGCCAGCAGCTCAATAGAGACCCAGTACTTC
-	TRBJ1-2	TRBD1	TRBV7-9	CASSRGQGANYGYTF	TGTGCCAGCAGCCGCGGACAGGGCGCTAACTATGGCTACACCTTC
-	TRBJ2-2	-	TRBV27	CASSLGGRSTGELFF	TGTGCCAGCAGTCTCGGGGGCCGTAGCACCGGGGAGCTGTTTTTT
-	TRBJ2-7	TRBD1	TRBV3-1/TRBV3-2	CASSPGGVGYEQYF	TGTGCCAGCAGCCCAGGGGGAGTAGGCTACGAGCAGTACTTC
-	TRBJ2-3	TRBD2	TRBV24-1	CATSDLASGSTDTQYF	TGTGCCACCAGTGATTTGGCTAGCGGTAGCACAGATACGCAGTATTTT
-	TRBJ2-3	-	TRBV19	CASARQGTDTQYF	TGTGCCAGTGCGAGACAGGGCACAGATACGCAGTATTTT
-	TRBJ1-1	-	TRBV11-2	CASSSPGSRGTEAFF	TGTGCCAGCAGCTCCCCGGGAAGTAGGGGCACTGAAGCTTTCTTT
-	TRBJ2-3	-	TRBV6-5	CASSQTETSDTQYF	TGTGCCAGCAGCCAGACAGAGACATCAGATACGCAGTATTTT
few	TRBJ1-2	-	TRBV3-1/TRBV3-2	CASSQDIACQGIYGYTF	TGTGCCAGCAGCCAAGACATTGCGTGTCAGGGTATCTATGGCTACACCTTC
-	TRBJ1-1	-	TRBV13	CASSFGSMDTEAFF	TGTGCCAGCAGCTTTGGGAGTATGGACACTGAAGCTTTCTTT
-	TRBJ1-4	TRBD1	TRBV7-2	CASRPGQVDEKLFF	TGTGCCAGTCGCCCGGGACAGGTAGATGAAAAACTGTTTTTT